The present TCR beta chain was sequenced within a study of early T cells in non-severe SARS-CoV-2 infection (dated by TCRdb to about 2021). For context, the study as a whole: Because TCR sequencing was done on bulk RNA from unsorted whole blood, the alpha and beta chains could not be paired. Overall study outcomes, separate from this receptor: VDJdb matching was skewed toward anti-spike CD8 responses and likely underestimated virus-specific expansions, missing private and CD4 specificities.

The study was a case-control design nested within a healthcare worker cohort in London, UK, with weekly nasopharyngeal swab PCR tests and blood sampling. Healthcare workers were recruited between 23 and 31 March 2020, during the week of the UK lockdown, and were followed weekly for up to roughly 16 weeks. Libraries were prepared through 5' RACE. The instrument given in TCRdb is NextSeq 500. The TCR library protocol attached unique molecular identifiers to individual cDNA molecules to correct for sequencing error and PCR bias. Both TCR alpha and beta chains were sequenced, and tight co-correlation was observed between alpha and beta sequence abundances in each sample. Per the original workflow: V gene, J gene and CDR3 annotation of TCR sequences was performed with Decombinator V4. TCRs were defined as expanded if a significant change between any two time points was detected under a Poisson model with p below 0.0001. TCR abundances were normalised to the total number of TCRs sequenced in each sample and reported as counts per million. MAIT TCRs were defined by TRAV1-2 paired with TRAJ12, TRAJ20 or TRAJ33, and iNKT TCRs by TRAV10 paired with TRAJ18. VDJdb, accessed 1 November 2021, was searched for CMV, EBV and SARS-CoV-2 annotated TCRs, with TCRs annotated for multiple antigens excluded. Clones were called with MiXCR by TCRdb after fastp trimmed the public reads at Q25, and only in-frame beta chains were retained. Identical CDR3 proteins give one entry, which carries the most common genes and DNA. The V and J calls reflect TCRdb's pipeline rather than the authors' work. For this sample the table gives 55,000 or so distinct CDR3 sequences, of which around 10% were detected only once. The ten largest clonotypes hold about 9.4% of the sample.

CDR1 and CDR2 are read off the germline V gene (reference sequence) as LGHDT and YNNKEL. The CDR3 covers 14 residues, taking in both the cysteine and the phenylalanine. Kept here is only the CDR3 DNA, which spans 42 bases and is read in frame from base 1. Trimming takes 1 base from V and 7 bases from J, and the germline ends sit 13 bases apart. This clonotype showed up just a few times. What this receptor recognizes is not known. No base qualities exist here, and no much larger clone lies one base off it. Here the chain combines TRBV3-1 and TRBJ2-5; a tentative D call is TRBD2 (6 bases match). The sequence was collected from an adult who was a healthcare worker with PCR-confirmed SARS-CoV-2 infection or an uninfected control (not recorded which). Input material: whole blood. The DNA reads as follows: TGTGCCAGCAGCCAAGGTACTAGCTGGGGGACCCAGTACTTC. Its coded protein is CASSQGTSWGTQYF.